These 5 T cell receptor beta chains came from one sample sequenced in a study of OX40 agonist ivuxolimab in advanced cancers. Profiling relied on immunoSEQ multiplex PCR, and the TCRdb table lists in-frame clones only, not all of them. The data contain about 24,000 clones, approximately 85% of them seen just once; the ten biggest clones take up 15% to 20%. The material was CD4+ or CD8+ T cells sorted from blood, obtained in a trial of the OX40 agonist ivuxolimab. The receptors derive from an adult with an advanced solid tumor such as melanoma, head and neck, liver or kidney cancer.

This rearrangement joins TRBV11-1 to TRBJ2-5; no clear D gene. The CDR3 consists of 13 residues. Trimming removed 5 bases from V and 5 bases from J, with 12 bases in between. In germline, CDR1 is SGHAT, CDR2 FQDESV (reference sequence). CDR3 sequence reads: CASSRNTMETQYF. The CDR3 DNA reads TGTGCCAGCAGCCGAAATACTATGGAGACCCAGTACTTC.

Remarks on this clone: Other nucleotide sequences in the sample specify the same CDR3. The chain is built from TRBV7-2 and TRBJ2-3, with D uncertain. V was trimmed by 0 bases and J by 6 bases, leaving 4 bases between them. Per the germline V gene, CDR1 is SGHTA and CDR2 is FQGNSA. The CDR3 has 12 residues. In nucleotides, the CDR3 is TGTGCCAGCAGCTTAGCTGAGGATACGCAGTATTTT. Its protein product is CASSLAEDTQYF.

The gene calls are TRBV4-1 and TRBJ1-2; D is possibly TRBD1 (6 bases). The CDR3 runs 15 residues. Trimming took 1 base from V and 6 from J, leaving 15 bases between them. Germline loops: CDR1 MGHRA, CDR2 YSYEKL. CDR3 bases: TGCGCCAGCAGCCAAGCCGGACAGATCTTTAATGGCTACACCTTC. This sequence encodes CASSQAGQIFNGYTF.

J is TRBJ2-3 and V is TRBV7-3; 8 bases align to TRBD2. Per germline, CDR1 SGHTA and CDR2 FQGTGA. Trimming took 9 bases from V and 3 from J; bases not matched to a gene: 11. This CDR3 has 15 amino acids. The CDR3 loop is CASAGREDRTDTQYF. The CDR3 DNA sequence: TGTGCCAGTGCCGGGCGGGAGGATCGTACAGATACGCAGTATTTT.

This chain links TRBV9 with TRBJ2-1; D gene ambiguous. CDR3 length equals 16 residues. V gave up 0 bases and J gave up 0 bases, with 10 bases separating them. The germline CDR1 and CDR2 sequences are SGDLS and YYNGEE. In DNA, the CDR3 is TGTGCCAGCAGCGTAGGCGAGTCCCCCTCCTACAATGAGCAGTTCTTC. It yields the protein CASSVGESPSYNEQFF.